The sequence of this T cell receptor beta chain was determined in a study of T-cell reconstitution after alpha-beta-depleted transplantation in children. This sample's TCRbeta library carried unique molecular identifier barcodes. TCRdb recomputed calls from the PCR reads with MiXCR, one row per CDR3 protein. The sample lists 70,000 to 95,000 distinct CDR3 sequences; roughly an eighth were seen once. The trim removed 7 bases at V and 0 bases at J, leaving 7 bases unmatched. This CDR3 has 14 residues. Germline CDR1 reads SQVTM; CDR2 reads ANQGSEA. This clonotype was seen at least ten times. Sample: PBMCs from the stem cell graft donor, taken from the stem cell graft. J is TRBJ1-1 and V is TRBV29-1; 8 nucleotides agree with TRBD1. This TCR came from a human donor who donated a stem cell graft to a child with inherited bone marrow failure. The CDR3: CSAGTGSMNTEAFF. CDR3 DNA: TGCAGCGCCGGGACAGGCAGTATGAACACTGAAGCTTTCTTT.